The 5 T cell receptor beta chains reported below all come from one sample, sequenced in a study of T cell repertoires in cytomegalovirus infection (dated by TCRdb to about 2019). Sequencing took place on an Illumina HiSeq 1500. TCRdb cleaned the public reads at Q25 with fastp, built clones with MiXCR and kept in-frame beta chains. For every CDR3 protein sequence, its rows merge into one entry that carries the most common genes and DNA. In all, the sample holds 900,000 to 950,000 distinct CDR3 sequences, and roughly 30% of those were seen once. About 14% of the sample is taken by the ten largest. The treatment or condition label corresponds to: in vitro stimulation with specific CMV peptide epitopes to enrich CMV-specific T cells. Which antigens these TCRs recognize remains unknown. The sequences come from cultured CD8+ T cells from PBMCs, collected from culture after CMV antigen stimulation. The receptors come from a human donor in good health (CMV status not recorded). Some clones in this sample may be carry-over from other donors' samples.

This clonotype occurred a few times. The chain recombines TRBV20-1 with TRBJ1-1; tentative D call: TRBD1 (5 bases). The CDR3 is 12 amino acids. The germline CDR1 and CDR2 sequences are DFQATT and SNEGSKA (reference sequence). V lost 6 bases and J 6 bases, leaving 14 bases between the germline ends. The CDR3 here is CSAPEGSAEAFF. The CDR3 DNA follows: TGCAGTGCACCGGAGGGGAGCGCTGAAGCTTTCTTT.

This clonotype appeared a few times. The chain couples TRBV11-2 to TRBJ2-1; D gene unclear. The CDR3 loop spans 14 amino acids. Germline V gives CDR1 SGHAT, CDR2 FQNNGV. Trimming cost V 0 bases and J 3 bases, with 6 bases left between them. Here the CDR3 DNA reads TGTGCCAGCAGCTTAGATCCAGGCTACAATGAGCAGTTCTTC. Amino acids: CASSLDPGYNEQFF.

This sequence joins TRBV6-5 and TRBJ2-2, with 11 bases fitting TRBD2. CDR1 is MNHEY and CDR2 is SVGAGI in the germline V gene. V gave up 0 bases and J gave up 4 bases; unmatched junction bases: 10. CDR3 size: 19 residues. The CDR3, as DNA: TGTGCCAGCAGTTACTCCTTTGTGCCTAGCGGGGGGATCACCGGGGAGCTGTTTTTT. Translated: CASSYSFVPSGGITGELFF.

This rearrangement joins TRBV9 to TRBJ2-5; 12 bases match TRBD2. Germline V lookup: CDR1 SGDLS, CDR2 YYNGEE. CDR3 length equals 16 residues. V lost 3 bases, J lost 4 bases, and 7 bases stayed unmatched. The CDR3 is CASSAWTSGARETQYF. In DNA form, the CDR3 reads TGTGCCAGCAGCGCCTGGACTAGCGGGGCTAGAGAGACCCAGTACTTC.

The chain combines TRBV7-2 with TRBJ1-6; the D gene is possibly TRBD1 (5 bases). From germline, CDR1 is SGHTA and CDR2 FQGNSA. The CDR3 loop spans 13 amino acids. Trimming stripped 8 bases from V and 10 bases from J, with 15 bases between. The CDR3 bases are TGTGCCAGCTTTCTACCAGGGAGATCACCCCTCCACTTT. This codes for CASFLPGRSPLHF.